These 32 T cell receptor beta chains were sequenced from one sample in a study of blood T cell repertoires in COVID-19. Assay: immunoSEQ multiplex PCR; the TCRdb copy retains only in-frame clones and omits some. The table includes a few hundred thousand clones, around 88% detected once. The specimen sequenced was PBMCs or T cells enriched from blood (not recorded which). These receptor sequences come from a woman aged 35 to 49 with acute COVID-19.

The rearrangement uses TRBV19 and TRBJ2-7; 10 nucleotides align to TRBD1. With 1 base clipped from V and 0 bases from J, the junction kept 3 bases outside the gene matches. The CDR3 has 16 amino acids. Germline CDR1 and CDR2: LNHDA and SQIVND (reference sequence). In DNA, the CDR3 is TGTGCCAGTAGTATAGCCGGGACAGGGGCCTCCTACGAGCAGTACTTC. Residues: CASSIAGTGASYEQYF.

CDR3 nucleotide sequence: TGTGCCAGCAGCTTAGTATCCGTGGGGCCCTCCTACGAGCAGTACGTC. Residues: CASSLVSVGPSYEQYV. The V call is TRBV7-2, the J call TRBJ2-7; TRBD1 might be the D (5 bases). The CDR3 is 16 amino acids. V was cut by 1 base and J by 0 bases, with 13 bases left in between. Germline V lookup: CDR1 SGHTA, CDR2 FQGNSA.

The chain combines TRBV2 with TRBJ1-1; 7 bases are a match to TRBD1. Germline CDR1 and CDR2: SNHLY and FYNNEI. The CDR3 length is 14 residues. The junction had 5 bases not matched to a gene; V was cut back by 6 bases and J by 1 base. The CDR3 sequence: CASSVGTANTEAFF. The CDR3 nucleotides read TGTGCCAGCAGCGTCGGGACAGCGAACACTGAAGCTTTCTTT.

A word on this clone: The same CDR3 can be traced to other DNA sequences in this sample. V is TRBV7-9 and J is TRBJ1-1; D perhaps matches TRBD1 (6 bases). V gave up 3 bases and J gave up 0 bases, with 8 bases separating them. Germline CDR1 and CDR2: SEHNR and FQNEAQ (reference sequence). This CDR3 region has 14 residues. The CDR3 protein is CASSFTGLNTEAFF. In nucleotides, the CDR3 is TGTGCCAGCAGCTTTACAGGGCTGAACACTGAAGCTTTCTTT.

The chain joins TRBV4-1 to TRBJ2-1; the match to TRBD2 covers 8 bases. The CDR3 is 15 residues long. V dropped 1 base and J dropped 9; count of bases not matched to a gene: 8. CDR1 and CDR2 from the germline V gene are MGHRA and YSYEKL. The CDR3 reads CASSQGLAGLGEQFF. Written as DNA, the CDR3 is TGCGCCAGCAGCCAAGGGCTAGCGGGCCTGGGTGAGCAGTTCTTC.

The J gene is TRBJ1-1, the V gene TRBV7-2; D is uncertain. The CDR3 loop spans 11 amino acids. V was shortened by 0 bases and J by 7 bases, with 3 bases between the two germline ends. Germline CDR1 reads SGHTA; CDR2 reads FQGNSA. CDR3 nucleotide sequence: TGTGCCAGCAGCTTAGCCGTTGAAGCTTTCTTT. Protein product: CASSLAVEAFF.

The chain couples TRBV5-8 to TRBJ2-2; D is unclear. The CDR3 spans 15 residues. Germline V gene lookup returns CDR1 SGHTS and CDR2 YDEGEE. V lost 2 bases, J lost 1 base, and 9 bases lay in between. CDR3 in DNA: TGTGCCAGCAGCTTCCGTCGGGTGAACACCGGGGAGCTGTTTTTT. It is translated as CASSFRRVNTGELFF.

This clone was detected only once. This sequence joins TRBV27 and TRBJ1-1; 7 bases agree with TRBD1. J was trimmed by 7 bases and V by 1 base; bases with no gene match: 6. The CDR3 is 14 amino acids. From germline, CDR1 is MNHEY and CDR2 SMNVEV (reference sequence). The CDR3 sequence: CASSLLQGKVEAFF. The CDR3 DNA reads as TGTGCCAGCAGTTTATTACAGGGGAAAGTTGAAGCTTTCTTT.

CDR3 coding DNA: TGTGCCAGCAGCCCGCTGGGCTTGGGGCGTGGAAACACCATATATTTT. As protein: CASSPLGLGRGNTIYF. The rearrangement links TRBV13 to TRBJ1-3; D possibly corresponds to TRBD1 (5 bases). CDR1 is PRHDT, CDR2 FYEKMQ, per germline (reference sequence). The CDR3 runs 16 residues. Trimming left V 5 bases short and J 3 bases short, with 17 bases between.

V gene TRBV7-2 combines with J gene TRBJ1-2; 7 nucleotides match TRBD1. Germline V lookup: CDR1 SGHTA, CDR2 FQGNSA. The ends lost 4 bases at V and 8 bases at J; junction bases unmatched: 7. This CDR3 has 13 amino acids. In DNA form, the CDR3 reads TGTGCCAGCAGCTACCGGGACAGATCCGGCTACACCTTC. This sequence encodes CASSYRDRSGYTF.

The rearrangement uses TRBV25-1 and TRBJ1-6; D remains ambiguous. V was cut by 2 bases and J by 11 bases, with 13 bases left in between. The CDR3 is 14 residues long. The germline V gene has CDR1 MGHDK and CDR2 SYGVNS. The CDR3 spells CASSEVGVGPPLHF. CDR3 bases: TGTGCCAGCAGTGAAGTCGGGGTAGGCCCACCCCTCCACTTT. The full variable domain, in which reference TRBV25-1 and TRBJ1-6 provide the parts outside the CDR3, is EADIYQTPRYLVIGTGKKITLECSQTMGHDKMYWYQQDPGMELHLIHYSYGVNSTEKGDLSSESTVSRIRTEHFPLTLESARPSHTSQYLCASSEVGVGPPLHFGNGTRLTVT.

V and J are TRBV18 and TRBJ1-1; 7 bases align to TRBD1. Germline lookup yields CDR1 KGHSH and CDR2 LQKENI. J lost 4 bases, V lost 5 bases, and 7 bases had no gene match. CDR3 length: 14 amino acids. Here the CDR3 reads CASSTTGDSTEAFF. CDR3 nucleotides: TGTGCCAGCTCAACAACAGGGGATTCCACTGAAGCTTTCTTT.

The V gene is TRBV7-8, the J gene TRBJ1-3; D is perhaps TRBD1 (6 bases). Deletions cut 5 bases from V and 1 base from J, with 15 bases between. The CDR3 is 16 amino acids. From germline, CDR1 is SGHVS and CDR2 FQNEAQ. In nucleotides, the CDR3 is TGTGCCAGCAGCGTCACAAGAACAGGGTCTGGAAACACCATATATTTT. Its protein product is CASSVTRTGSGNTIYF.

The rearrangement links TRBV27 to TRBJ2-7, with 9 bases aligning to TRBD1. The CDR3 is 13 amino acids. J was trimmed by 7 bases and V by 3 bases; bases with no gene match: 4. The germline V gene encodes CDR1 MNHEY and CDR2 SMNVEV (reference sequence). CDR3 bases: TGTGCCAGCAGTTTTAGACAGGGGGGGGAGCAGTACGTC. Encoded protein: CASSFRQGGEQYV.

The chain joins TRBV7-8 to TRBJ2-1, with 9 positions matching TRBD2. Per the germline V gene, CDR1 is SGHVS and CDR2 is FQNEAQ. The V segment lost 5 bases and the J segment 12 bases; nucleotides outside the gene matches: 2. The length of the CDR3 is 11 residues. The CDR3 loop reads CASSPAGGQFF. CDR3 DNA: TGTGCCAGCAGCCCAGCGGGGGGGCAGTTCTTC.

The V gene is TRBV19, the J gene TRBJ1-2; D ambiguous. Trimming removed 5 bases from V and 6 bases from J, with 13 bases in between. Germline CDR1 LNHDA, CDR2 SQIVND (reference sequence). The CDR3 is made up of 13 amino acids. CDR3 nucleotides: TGTGCCAGTAGTTCCTTACAGTGGGATGGCTACACCTTC. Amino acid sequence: CASSSLQWDGYTF.

This CDR3 reads CASSPLAGLSHNEQFF. CDR3 nucleotides: TGCGCCAGCAGTCCCCTAGCGGGCCTATCTCACAATGAGCAGTTCTTC. The chain has TRBV10-1 and TRBJ2-1, with 8 bases that match TRBD2. The junction had 11 bases not matched to a gene; V was cut back by 5 bases and J by 5 bases. CDR1 WNHNN and CDR2 SYGVQD come from the germline V gene (reference sequence). This CDR3 is built from 16 residues.

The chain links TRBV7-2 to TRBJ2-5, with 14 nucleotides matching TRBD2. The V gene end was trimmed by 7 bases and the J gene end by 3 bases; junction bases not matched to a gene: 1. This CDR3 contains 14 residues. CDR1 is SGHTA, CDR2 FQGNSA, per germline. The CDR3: CASKTSGREETQYF. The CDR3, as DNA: TGTGCCAGCAAGACTAGCGGGAGGGAAGAGACCCAGTACTTC.

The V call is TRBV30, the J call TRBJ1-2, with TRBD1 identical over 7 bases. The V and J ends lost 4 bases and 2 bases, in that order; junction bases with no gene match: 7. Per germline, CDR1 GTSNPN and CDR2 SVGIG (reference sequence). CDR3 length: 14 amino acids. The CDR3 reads CAWTPGQQNYGYTF. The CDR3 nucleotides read TGTGCCTGGACCCCGGGACAGCAAAACTATGGCTACACCTTC.

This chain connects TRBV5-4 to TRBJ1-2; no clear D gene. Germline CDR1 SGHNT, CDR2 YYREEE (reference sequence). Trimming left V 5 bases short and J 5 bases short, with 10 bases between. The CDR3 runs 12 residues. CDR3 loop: CASSQVEYGYTF. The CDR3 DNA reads TGTGCCAGCAGTCAAGTAGAATATGGCTACACCTTC.

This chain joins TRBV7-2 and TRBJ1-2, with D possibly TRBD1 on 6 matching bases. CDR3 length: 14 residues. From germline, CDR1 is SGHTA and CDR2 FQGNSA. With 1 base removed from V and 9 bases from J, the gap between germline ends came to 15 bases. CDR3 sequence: CASSLENRAGSYTF. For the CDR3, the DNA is TGTGCCAGCAGCTTAGAGAACAGGGCCGGGAGCTACACCTTC.

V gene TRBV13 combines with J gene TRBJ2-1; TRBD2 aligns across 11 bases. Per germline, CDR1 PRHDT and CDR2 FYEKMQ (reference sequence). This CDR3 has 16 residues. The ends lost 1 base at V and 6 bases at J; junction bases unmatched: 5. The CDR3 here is CASSLERLAGGNEQFF. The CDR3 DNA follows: TGTGCCAGCAGCTTAGAGCGGCTAGCGGGGGGCAATGAGCAGTTCTTC.

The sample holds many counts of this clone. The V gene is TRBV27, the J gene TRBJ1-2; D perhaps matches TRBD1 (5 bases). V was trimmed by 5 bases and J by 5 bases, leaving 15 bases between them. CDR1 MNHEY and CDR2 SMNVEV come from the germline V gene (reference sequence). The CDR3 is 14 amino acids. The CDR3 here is CASSPSVGGYGYTF. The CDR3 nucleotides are TGTGCCAGCAGTCCGAGCGTCGGGGGTTATGGCTACACCTTC.

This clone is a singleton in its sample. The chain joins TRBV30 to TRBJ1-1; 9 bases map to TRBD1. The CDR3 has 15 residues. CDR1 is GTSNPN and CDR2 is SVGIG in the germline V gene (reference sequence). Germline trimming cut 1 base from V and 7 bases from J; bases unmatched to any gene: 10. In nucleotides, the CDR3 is TGTGCCTGGAGTGCGGGGGACAGGGTAGCGAATGAAGCTTTCTTT. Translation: CAWSAGDRVANEAFF.

CDR3 sequence reads: CASSSVGQGFYEQYV. The CDR3 nucleotides are TGTGCCAGCAGCTCCGTCGGACAGGGGTTCTACGAGCAGTACGTC. The chain combines TRBV5-4 with TRBJ2-7; 9 bases line up with TRBD1. The V gene's germline CDR1 is SGHNT and CDR2 YYREEE (reference sequence). The CDR3 covers 15 residues. J lost 3 bases, V lost 3 bases, and 7 bases had no gene match.

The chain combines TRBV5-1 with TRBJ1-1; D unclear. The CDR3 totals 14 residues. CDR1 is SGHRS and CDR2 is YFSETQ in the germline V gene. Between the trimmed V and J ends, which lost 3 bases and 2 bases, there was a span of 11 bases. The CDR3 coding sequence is TGCGCCAGCAGCTCTGGACTGATCAACACTGAAGCTTTCTTT. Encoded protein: CASSSGLINTEAFF.

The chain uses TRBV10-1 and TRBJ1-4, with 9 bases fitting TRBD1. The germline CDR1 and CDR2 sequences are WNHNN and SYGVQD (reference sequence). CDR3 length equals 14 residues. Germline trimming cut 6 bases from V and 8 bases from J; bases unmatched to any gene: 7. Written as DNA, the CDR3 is TGCGCCAGCAGACCGGGACAGGGAGCCGAAAAACTGTTTTTT. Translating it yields CASRPGQGAEKLFF.

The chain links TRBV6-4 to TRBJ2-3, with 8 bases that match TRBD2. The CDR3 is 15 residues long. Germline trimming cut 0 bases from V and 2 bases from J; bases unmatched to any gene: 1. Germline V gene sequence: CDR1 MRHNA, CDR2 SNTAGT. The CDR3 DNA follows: TGTGCCAGCAGTGACTCTAGCGGGAACACAGATACGCAGTATTTT. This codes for CASSDSSGNTDTQYF.

The CDR3 spells CASSLNALAGMAQYF. The CDR3 DNA is TGTGCCAGCAGCTTAAATGCGCTAGCGGGGATGGCCCAGTACTTC. The chain carries TRBV11-3 and TRBJ2-5; the match to TRBD2 covers 9 bases. Germline V gene sequence: CDR1 SGHNT, CDR2 YENEEA. The J segment lost 9 bases and the V segment lost 2 bases, leaving 10 bases of the junction unmatched. This CDR3 is 15 amino acids long. Full variable domain (outside the CDR3, taken from reference TRBV11-3 and TRBJ2-5): EAGVVQSPRYKIIEKKQPVAFWCNPISGHNTLYWYLQNLGQGPELLIRYENEEAVDDSQLPKDRFSAERLKGVDSTLKIQPAELGDSAVYLCASSLNALAGMAQYFGPGTRLLVL.

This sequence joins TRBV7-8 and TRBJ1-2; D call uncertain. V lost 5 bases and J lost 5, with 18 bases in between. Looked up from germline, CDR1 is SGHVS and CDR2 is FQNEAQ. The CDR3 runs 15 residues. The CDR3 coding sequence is TGTGCCAGCAGCCCATTCGGCCCCGGAGGGTATGGCTACACCTTC. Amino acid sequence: CASSPFGPGGYGYTF.

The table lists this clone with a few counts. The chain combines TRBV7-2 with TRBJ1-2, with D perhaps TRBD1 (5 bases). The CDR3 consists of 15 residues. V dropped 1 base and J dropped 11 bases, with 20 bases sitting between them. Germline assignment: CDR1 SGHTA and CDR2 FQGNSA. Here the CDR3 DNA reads TGTGCCAGCAGCTTAGAAGCCTCCATTAGGGGATTATACACCTTC. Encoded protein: CASSLEASIRGLYTF.

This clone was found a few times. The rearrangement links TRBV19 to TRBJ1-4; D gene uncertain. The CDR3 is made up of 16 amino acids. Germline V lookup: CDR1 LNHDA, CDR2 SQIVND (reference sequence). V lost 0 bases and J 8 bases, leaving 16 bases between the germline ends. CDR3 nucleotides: TGTGCCAGTAGTATAGATAATCCGGAGGGAGGAGAAAAACTGTTTTTT. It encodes CASSIDNPEGGEKLFF.